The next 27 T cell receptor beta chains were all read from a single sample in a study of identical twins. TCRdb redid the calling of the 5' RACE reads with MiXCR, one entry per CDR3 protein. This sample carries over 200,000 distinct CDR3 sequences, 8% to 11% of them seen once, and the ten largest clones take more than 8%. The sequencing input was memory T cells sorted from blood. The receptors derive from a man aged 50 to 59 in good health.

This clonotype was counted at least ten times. The CDR3 sequence: CSARQGAIRTGELFF. For the CDR3, the DNA is TGCAGTGCCAGACAGGGGGCAATTAGGACCGGGGAGCTGTTTTTT. The chain uses TRBV20-1 and TRBJ2-2; 10 nucleotides agree with TRBD1. This CDR3 is 15 amino acids long. V was clipped by 6 bases and J by 5 bases; unmatched bases: 9. In germline, CDR1 is DFQATT, CDR2 SNEGSKA (reference sequence).

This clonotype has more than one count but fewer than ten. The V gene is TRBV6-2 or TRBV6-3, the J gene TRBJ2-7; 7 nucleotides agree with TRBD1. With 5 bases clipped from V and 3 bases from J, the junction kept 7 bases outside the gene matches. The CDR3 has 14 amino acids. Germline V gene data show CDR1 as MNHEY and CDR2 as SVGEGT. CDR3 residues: CASSNRQGSYEQYF. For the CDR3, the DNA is TGTGCCAGCAGTAACCGACAGGGAAGCTACGAGCAGTACTTC.

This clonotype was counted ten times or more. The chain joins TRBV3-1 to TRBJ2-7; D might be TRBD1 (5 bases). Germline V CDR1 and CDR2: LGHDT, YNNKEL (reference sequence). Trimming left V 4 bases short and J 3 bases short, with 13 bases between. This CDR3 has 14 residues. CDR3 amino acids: CASSPRIGVYEQYF. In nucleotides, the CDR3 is TGTGCCAGCAGCCCCAGAATAGGGGTCTACGAGCAGTACTTC.

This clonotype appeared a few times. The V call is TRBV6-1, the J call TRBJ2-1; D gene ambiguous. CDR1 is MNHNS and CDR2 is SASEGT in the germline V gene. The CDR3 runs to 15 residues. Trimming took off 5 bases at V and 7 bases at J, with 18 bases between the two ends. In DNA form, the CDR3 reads TGTGCCAGCAGTAAGGCAGTCCGGGTGGGTAATGAGCAGTTCTTC. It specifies CASSKAVRVGNEQFF.

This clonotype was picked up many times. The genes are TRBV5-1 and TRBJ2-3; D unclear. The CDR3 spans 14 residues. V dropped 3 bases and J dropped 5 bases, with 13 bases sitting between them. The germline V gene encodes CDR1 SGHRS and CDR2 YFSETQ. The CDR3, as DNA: TGCGCCAGCAGCTGGGTGGATATACGAGATACGCAGTATTTT. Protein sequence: CASSWVDIRDTQYF.

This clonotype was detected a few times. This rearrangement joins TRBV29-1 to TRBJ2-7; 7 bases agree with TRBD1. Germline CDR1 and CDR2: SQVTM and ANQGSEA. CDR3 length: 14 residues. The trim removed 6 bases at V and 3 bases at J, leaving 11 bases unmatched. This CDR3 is CSVRRTGRDYEQYF. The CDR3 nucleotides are TGCAGCGTCCGAAGGACAGGACGAGACTACGAGCAGTACTTC.

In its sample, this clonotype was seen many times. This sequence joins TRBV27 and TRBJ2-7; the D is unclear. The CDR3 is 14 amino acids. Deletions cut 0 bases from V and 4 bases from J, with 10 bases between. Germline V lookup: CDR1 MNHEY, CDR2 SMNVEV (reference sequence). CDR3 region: CASSLSPPTYEQYF. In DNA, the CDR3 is TGTGCCAGCAGTTTATCCCCCCCGACTTACGAGCAGTACTTC.

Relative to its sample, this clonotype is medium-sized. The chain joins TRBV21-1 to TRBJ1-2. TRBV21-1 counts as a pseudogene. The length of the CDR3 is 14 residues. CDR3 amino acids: CASSLLITQGIYTF. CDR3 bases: TGTGCCAGCAGCCTGCTTATAACGCAAGGAATCTACACCTTC.

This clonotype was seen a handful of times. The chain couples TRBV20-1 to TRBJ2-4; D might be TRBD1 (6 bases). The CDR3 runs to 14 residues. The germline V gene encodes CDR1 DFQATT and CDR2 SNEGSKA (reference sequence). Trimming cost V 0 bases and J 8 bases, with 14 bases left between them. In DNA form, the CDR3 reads TGCAGTGCTAGAGATATCGGCAGGGGAGACATTCAGTACTTC. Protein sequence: CSARDIGRGDIQYF.

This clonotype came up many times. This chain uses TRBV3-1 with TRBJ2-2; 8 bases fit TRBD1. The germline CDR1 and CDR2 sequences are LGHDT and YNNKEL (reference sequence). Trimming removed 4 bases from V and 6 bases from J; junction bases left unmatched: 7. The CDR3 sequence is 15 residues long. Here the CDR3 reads CASSRTGFVAGELFF. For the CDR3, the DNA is TGTGCCAGCAGCCGGACAGGGTTCGTTGCCGGGGAGCTGTTTTTT. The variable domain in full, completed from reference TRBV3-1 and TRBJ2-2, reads DTAVSQTPKYLVTQMGNDKSIKCEQNLGHDTMYWYKQDSKKFLKIMFSYNNKELIINETVPNRFSPKSPDKAHLNLHINSLELGDSAVYFCASSRTGFVAGELFFGEGSRLTVL.

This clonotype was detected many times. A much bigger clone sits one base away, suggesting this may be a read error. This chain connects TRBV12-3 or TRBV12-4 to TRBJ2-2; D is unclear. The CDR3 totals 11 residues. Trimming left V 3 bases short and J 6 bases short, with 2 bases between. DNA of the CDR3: TGTGCCAGCAGTTTCCCCGGGGAGCTGTTTTTT. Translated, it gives CASSFPGELFF.

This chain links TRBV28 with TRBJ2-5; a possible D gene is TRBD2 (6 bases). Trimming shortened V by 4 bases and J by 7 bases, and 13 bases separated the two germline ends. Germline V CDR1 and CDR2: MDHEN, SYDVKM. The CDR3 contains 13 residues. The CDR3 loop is CASSSGEVRTQYF. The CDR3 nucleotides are TGTGCCAGCAGTTCGGGAGAGGTTAGGACCCAGTACTTC. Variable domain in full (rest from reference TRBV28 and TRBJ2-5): DVKVTQSSRYLVKRTGEKVFLECVQDMDHENMFWYRQDPGLGLRLIYFSYDVKMKEKGDIPEGYSVSREKKERFSLILESASTNQTSMYLCASSSGEVRTQYFGPGTRLLVL.

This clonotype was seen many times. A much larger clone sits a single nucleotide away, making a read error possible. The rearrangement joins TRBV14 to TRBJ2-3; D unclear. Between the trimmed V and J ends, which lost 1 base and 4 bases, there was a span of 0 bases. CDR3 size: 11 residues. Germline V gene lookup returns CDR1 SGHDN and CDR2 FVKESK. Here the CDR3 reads CASSQADTQYF. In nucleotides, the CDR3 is TGTGCCAGCAGCCAAGCAGATACGCAGTATTTT.

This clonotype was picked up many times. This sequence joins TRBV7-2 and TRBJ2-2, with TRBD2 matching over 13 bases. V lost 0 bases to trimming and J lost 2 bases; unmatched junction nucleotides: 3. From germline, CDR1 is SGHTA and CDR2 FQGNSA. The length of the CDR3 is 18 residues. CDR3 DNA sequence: TGTGCCAGCAGCTTAGCAAGGACTAGCGGGGGAAACACCGGGGAGCTGTTTTTT. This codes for CASSLARTSGGNTGELFF.

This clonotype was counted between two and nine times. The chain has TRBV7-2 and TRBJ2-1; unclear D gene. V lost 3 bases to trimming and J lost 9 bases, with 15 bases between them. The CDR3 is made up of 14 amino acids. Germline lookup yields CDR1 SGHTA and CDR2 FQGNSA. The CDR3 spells CASSLLDSPGEQFF. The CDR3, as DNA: TGTGCCAGCAGCTTGTTAGACTCGCCCGGTGAGCAGTTCTTC.

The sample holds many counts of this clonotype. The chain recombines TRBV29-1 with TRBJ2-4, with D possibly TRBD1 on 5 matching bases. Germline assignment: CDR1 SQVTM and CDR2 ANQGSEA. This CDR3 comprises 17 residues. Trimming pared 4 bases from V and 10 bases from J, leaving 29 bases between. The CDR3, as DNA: TGCAGCGTTGCGGCAGGGTCGCGGCGCGGCAGGAAATGGATTCAGTACTTC. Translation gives CSVAAGSRRGRKWIQYF. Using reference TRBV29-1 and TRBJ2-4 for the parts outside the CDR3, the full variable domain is SAVISQKPSRDICQRGTSLTIQCQVDSQVTMMFWYRQQPGQSLTLIATANQGSEATYESGFVIDKFPISRPNLTFSTLTVSNMSPEDSSIYLCSVAAGSRRGRKWIQYFGAGTRLSVL.

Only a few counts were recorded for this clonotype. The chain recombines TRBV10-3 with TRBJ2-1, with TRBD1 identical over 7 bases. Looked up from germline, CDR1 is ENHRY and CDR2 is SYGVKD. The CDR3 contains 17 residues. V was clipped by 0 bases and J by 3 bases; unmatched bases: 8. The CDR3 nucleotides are TGTGCCATCAGTGAGTCGAGTGAACAGGGGATCTACAATGAGCAGTTCTTC. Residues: CAISESSEQGIYNEQFF.

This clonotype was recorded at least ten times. The DNA for the CDR3 is TGCAGCGTCTGTTACAGCCACACCGGGGAGCTGTTTTTT. This translates into CSVCYSHTGELFF. The V and J genes are TRBV29-1 and TRBJ2-2; D gene ambiguous. The V gene lost 6 bases and the J gene lost 3 bases, with 11 bases spanning the gap. Germline V gene sequence: CDR1 SQVTM, CDR2 ANQGSEA. The CDR3 is made up of 13 amino acids.

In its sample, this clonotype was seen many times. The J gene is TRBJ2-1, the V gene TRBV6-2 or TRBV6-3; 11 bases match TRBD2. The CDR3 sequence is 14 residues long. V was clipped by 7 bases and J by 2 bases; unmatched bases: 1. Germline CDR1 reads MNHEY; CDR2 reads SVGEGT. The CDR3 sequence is CASKLAGAYNEQFF. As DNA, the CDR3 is TGTGCCAGCAAACTAGCGGGGGCCTACAATGAGCAGTTCTTC.

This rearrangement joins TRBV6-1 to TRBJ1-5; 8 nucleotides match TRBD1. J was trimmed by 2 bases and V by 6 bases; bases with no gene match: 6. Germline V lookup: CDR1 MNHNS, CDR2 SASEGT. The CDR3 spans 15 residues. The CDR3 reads CASSPSTGGNQPQHF. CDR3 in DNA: TGTGCCAGCAGCCCTTCGACAGGGGGCAATCAGCCCCAGCATTTT.

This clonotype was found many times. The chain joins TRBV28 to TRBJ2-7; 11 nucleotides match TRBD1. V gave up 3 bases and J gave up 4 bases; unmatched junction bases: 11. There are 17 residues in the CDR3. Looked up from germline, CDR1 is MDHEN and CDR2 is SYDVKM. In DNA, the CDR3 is TGTGCCAGCAGTTTCTATTCACTCGGACAGGGGGCGTACGAGCAGTACTTC. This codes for CASSFYSLGQGAYEQYF.

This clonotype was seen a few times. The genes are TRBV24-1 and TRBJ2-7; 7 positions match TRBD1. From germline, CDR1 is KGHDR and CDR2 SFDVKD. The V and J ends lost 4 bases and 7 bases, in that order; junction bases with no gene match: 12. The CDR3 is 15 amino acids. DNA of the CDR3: TGTGCCACCAGTGACCGGCGCGAGGGGGCGAGGGAGCAGTACTTC. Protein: CATSDRREGAREQYF.

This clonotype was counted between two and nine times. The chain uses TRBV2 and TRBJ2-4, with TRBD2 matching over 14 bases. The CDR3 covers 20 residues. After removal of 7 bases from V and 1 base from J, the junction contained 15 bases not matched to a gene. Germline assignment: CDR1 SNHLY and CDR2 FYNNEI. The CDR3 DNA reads TGTGCCAGCACTAGACTAGCGGGAGGGCCTGAGATGGGGGCCAAAAACATTCAGTACTTC. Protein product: CASTRLAGGPEMGAKNIQYF. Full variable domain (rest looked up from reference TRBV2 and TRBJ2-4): EPEVTQTPSHQVTQMGQEVILRCVPISNHLYFYWYRQILGQKVEFLVSFYNNEISEKSEIFDDQFSVERPDGSNFTLKIRSTKLEDSAMYFCASTRLAGGPEMGAKNIQYFGAGTRLSVL.

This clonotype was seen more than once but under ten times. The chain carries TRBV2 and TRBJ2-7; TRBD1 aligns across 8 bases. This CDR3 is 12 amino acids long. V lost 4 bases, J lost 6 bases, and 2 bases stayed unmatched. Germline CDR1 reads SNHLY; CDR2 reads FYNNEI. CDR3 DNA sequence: TGTGCCAGCAGTGCGACAGGGGTCGAGCAGTACTTC. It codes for CASSATGVEQYF.

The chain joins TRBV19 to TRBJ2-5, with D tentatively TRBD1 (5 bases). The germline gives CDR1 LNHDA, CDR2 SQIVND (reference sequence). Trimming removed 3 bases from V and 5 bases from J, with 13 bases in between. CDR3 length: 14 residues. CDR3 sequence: CASSIHQGPETQYF. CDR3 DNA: TGTGCCAGTAGTATCCACCAGGGTCCGGAGACCCAGTACTTC.

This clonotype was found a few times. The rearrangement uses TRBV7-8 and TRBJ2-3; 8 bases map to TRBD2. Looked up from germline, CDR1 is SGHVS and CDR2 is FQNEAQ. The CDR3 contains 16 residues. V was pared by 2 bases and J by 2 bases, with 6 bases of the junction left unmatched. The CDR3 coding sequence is TGTGCCAGCAGCTTATTGCTCGGGGGGGACACAGATACGCAGTATTTT. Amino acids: CASSLLLGGDTDTQYF.

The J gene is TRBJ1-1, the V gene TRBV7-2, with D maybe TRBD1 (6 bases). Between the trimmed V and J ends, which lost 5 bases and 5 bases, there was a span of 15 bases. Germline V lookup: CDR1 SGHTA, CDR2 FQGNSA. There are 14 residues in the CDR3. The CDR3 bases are TGTGCCAGCAGCAGGGGGGGGGGAGGAACTGAAGCTTTCTTT. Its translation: CASSRGGGGTEAFF.